This entry lists 32 T cell receptor beta chains sequenced from one sample in a study of T cell responses to AZD1222 COVID-19 vaccine. Profiling relied on immunoSEQ multiplex PCR, and the TCRdb table lists in-frame clones only, not all of them. Here the sample spans about 130,000 clones, roughly 93% being singletons. Source: peripheral blood, taken on day 0 of AZD1222 vaccination. The receptors stem from an adult in good health.

The V call is TRBV5-1, the J call TRBJ2-7; a weak D match, TRBD2 (6 bases). The CDR3 extends over 15 amino acids. The germline V gene has CDR1 SGHRS and CDR2 YFSETQ. V lost 1 base and J lost 7, with 18 bases in between. In DNA, the CDR3 is TGCGCCAGCAGCTTGAGCGCGGGATCCGGGAGAGAGCAGTACTTC. Translating gives CASSLSAGSGREQYF.

The chain joins TRBV13 to TRBJ2-7, with TRBD2 matching 10 bases. V trimming: 1 base; J trimming: 1 base; junction bases outside the gene matches: 4. CDR3 length: 16 amino acids. The germline V gene encodes CDR1 PRHDT and CDR2 FYEKMQ (reference sequence). In nucleotides, the CDR3 is TGTGCCAGCAGCTTAGAAGGACTAGCGGAGTCCTACGAGCAGTACTTC. Translating it yields CASSLEGLAESYEQYF.

The chain has TRBV24-1 and TRBJ1-5, with D unresolved. The CDR3 has 13 amino acids. Trimming cost V 4 bases and J 11 bases, with 14 bases left between them. The germline CDR1 and CDR2 sequences are KGHDR and SFDVKD. The CDR3, as DNA: TGTGCCACCAGTGAAGGGTTTCGTGGGGCCCAGCATTTT. This gives the protein CATSEGFRGAQHF.

The V gene is TRBV13, the J gene TRBJ1-2, with D possibly matching TRBD1 (6 bases). V lost 5 bases and J lost 4, with 11 bases in between. This CDR3 has 13 residues. CDR1 is PRHDT, CDR2 FYEKMQ, per germline (reference sequence). Written as DNA, the CDR3 is TGTGCCAGCAGCCTTGGGACAATCTATGGCTACACCTTC. Translating gives CASSLGTIYGYTF.

This clone has only one observation. The rearrangement links TRBV19 to TRBJ2-7; D is uncertain. V lost 0 bases and J 3 bases, leaving 12 bases between the germline ends. There are 15 residues in the CDR3. The germline CDR1 and CDR2 sequences are LNHDA and SQIVND (reference sequence). CDR3 DNA sequence: TGTGCCAGTAGTATAGAGGTGGGAAGTGACTACGAGCAGTACTTC. Translating it yields CASSIEVGSDYEQYF.

The chain recombines TRBV28 with TRBJ1-5, with a weak D call TRBD1 (5 bases). Germline loops: CDR1 MDHEN, CDR2 SYDVKM. V shed 8 bases and J shed 0 bases, with 8 bases lying between them. The CDR3 extends over 13 amino acids. CDR3 region: CASLRDSNQPQHF. The CDR3 DNA is TGTGCCAGCCTCAGGGATAGCAATCAGCCCCAGCATTTT.

The chain links TRBV4-1 to TRBJ2-1; TRBD2 matches at 9 bases. Looked up from germline, CDR1 is MGHRA and CDR2 is YSYEKL. V lost 1 base to trimming and J lost 8 bases; unmatched junction nucleotides: 9. CDR3 length: 16 residues. The CDR3 is CASSQGVASGMDEQFF. In nucleotides, the CDR3 is TGCGCCAGCAGCCAAGGGGTGGCTAGCGGGATGGATGAGCAGTTCTTC.

The J gene is TRBJ1-5, the V gene TRBV12-5; tentative D call: TRBD1 (6 bases). Trimming pared 0 bases from V and 3 bases from J, leaving 15 bases between. The CDR3 is 17 residues long. Looked up from germline, CDR1 is LGHNT and CDR2 is FRNRAP. The chain's CDR3 is CASGLVVARGDNQPQHF. The CDR3 coding sequence is TGTGCTAGTGGTTTGGTAGTAGCCAGGGGAGACAATCAGCCCCAGCATTTT.

Only one count was recorded for this clone. V gene TRBV2 combines with J gene TRBJ1-1, with 8 bases identical to TRBD1. The germline gives CDR1 SNHLY, CDR2 FYNNEI. The CDR3 sequence is 15 residues long. V was pared by 6 bases and J by 4 bases, with 10 bases of the junction left unmatched. The CDR3 spells CASSPLTGAGTEAFF. The CDR3 coding sequence is TGTGCCAGCAGCCCTTTGACAGGGGCGGGCACTGAAGCTTTCTTT.

V is TRBV27 and J is TRBJ2-3; D not certain. Germline V gene lookup returns CDR1 MNHEY and CDR2 SMNVEV (reference sequence). V gave up 5 bases and J gave up 6 bases, with 6 bases separating them. The CDR3 sequence is 11 residues long. CDR3 DNA: TGTGCCAGCAGTGTCCGGGATACGCAGTATTTT. This gives the protein CASSVRDTQYF.

The chain carries TRBV12-3 or TRBV12-4 and TRBJ1-1; no clear D. V was shortened by 1 base and J by 3 bases, with 3 bases between the two germline ends. This CDR3 contains 12 residues. The CDR3 DNA reads TGTGCCAGCAGTTTAGAAGACACTGAAGCTTTCTTT. This gives the protein CASSLEDTEAFF.

The CDR3 here is CASSLVLLAEGYNEQFF. The CDR3 DNA reads TGCGCCAGCAGCTTGGTTCTTCTGGCAGAAGGTTACAATGAGCAGTTCTTC. This chain uses TRBV5-1 with TRBJ2-1, with D uncertain. Trimming took off 0 bases at V and 4 bases at J, with 17 bases between the two ends. The CDR3 loop spans 17 amino acids. CDR1 SGHRS and CDR2 YFSETQ come from the germline V gene.

The V and J genes are TRBV3-1 (or the pseudogene TRBV3-2) and TRBJ2-7; D is undetermined. Germline assignment: CDR1 LGHDT and CDR2 YNNKEL (reference sequence). Trimming removed 5 bases at V and 6 bases at J, with 11 bases between. The CDR3 consists of 12 residues. DNA of the CDR3: TGTGCCAGCAGCACCCTCACCACCGAGCAGTACTTC. Translated: CASSTLTTEQYF.

The chain couples TRBV7-9 to TRBJ1-3; D is unresolved. Trimming took off 4 bases at V and 4 bases at J, with 5 bases between the two ends. This CDR3 is 12 amino acids long. Germline lookup yields CDR1 SEHNR and CDR2 FQNEAQ (reference sequence). The CDR3 DNA sequence: TGTGCCAGCAGCTATGCCGGAAACACCATATATTTT. It encodes CASSYAGNTIYF.

V and J are TRBV28 and TRBJ1-4, with a weak D call TRBD1 (6 bases). The CDR3 length is 14 residues. Trimming took off 7 bases at V and 0 bases at J, with 9 bases between the two ends. The V gene's germline CDR1 is MDHEN and CDR2 SYDVKM. CDR3 region: CASTAGATNEKLFF. CDR3 nucleotide sequence: TGTGCCAGCACCGCAGGGGCAACTAATGAAAAACTGTTTTTT.

This clone showed up just once. The V and J genes are TRBV19 and TRBJ1-1; the D is unclear. With 5 bases removed from V and 5 bases from J, the gap between germline ends came to 12 bases. The CDR3 has 13 residues. Germline assignment: CDR1 LNHDA and CDR2 SQIVND (reference sequence). Here the CDR3 DNA reads TGTGCCAGTAGTTTGGAGGAATATACTGAAGCTTTCTTT. Its translation: CASSLEEYTEAFF.

The chain employs TRBV5-8 and TRBJ2-2, with D perhaps TRBD1 (5 bases). Trimming pared 1 base from V and 0 bases from J, leaving 10 bases between. The germline V gene has CDR1 SGHTS and CDR2 YDEGEE. This CDR3 spans 16 amino acids. CDR3 amino acids: CASSLYRTTNTGELFF. CDR3 coding DNA: TGTGCCAGCAGCTTGTACAGGACGACGAACACCGGGGAGCTGTTTTTT. Together with reference TRBV5-8 and TRBJ2-2, the CDR3 gives the full variable domain: EAGVTQSPTHLIKTRGQQATLRCSPISGHTSVYWYQQALGLGLQFLLWYDEGEERNRGNFPPRFSGRQFPNYSSELNVNALELEDSALYLCASSLYRTTNTGELFFGEGSRLTVL.

The rearrangement joins TRBV7-2 to TRBJ1-1; 9 bases line up with TRBD1. The CDR3 sequence is 13 residues long. Germline values: CDR1 SGHTA, CDR2 FQGNSA. V gave up 4 bases and J gave up 11 bases; unmatched junction bases: 8. The CDR3 spells CASSSYRGQDAFF. The CDR3 nucleotides read TGTGCCAGCAGCTCTTACAGGGGGCAAGATGCTTTCTTT.

The rearrangement links TRBV28 to TRBJ2-5; tentatively, D is TRBD2 (5 bases). This CDR3 is 14 amino acids long. CDR1 is MDHEN and CDR2 is SYDVKM in the germline V gene. Trimming pared 7 bases from V and 1 base from J, leaving 13 bases between. CDR3 in amino acids: CASIPTGSQETQYF. CDR3 nucleotide sequence: TGTGCCAGCATCCCAACGGGGTCCCAAGAGACCCAGTACTTC.

This chain connects TRBV15 to TRBJ2-1; 11 bases align to TRBD1. The V segment lost 0 bases and the J segment 9 bases; nucleotides outside the gene matches: 13. The V gene's germline CDR1 is LNHNV and CDR2 YYDKDF (reference sequence). The CDR3 sequence is 18 residues long. The CDR3 DNA follows: TGTGCCACCAGCAGAGATTTGAGGGGACAGGGGGAATTGGGTGAGCAGTTCTTC. Translated: CATSRDLRGQGELGEQFF.

Written as DNA, the CDR3 is TGTGCCAGCAGCGCTAGCGGGAGAAGAGACGAGCAGTACTTC. Translating gives CASSASGRRDEQYF. The chain is built from TRBV7-9 and TRBJ2-7, with 10 nucleotides matching TRBD2. The CDR3 sequence is 14 residues long. Unmatched junction bases numbered 6, after V lost 5 bases and J lost 5 bases. Germline V CDR1 and CDR2: SEHNR, FQNEAQ (reference sequence).

The V and J genes are TRBV2 and TRBJ2-3; D gene unclear. Looked up from germline, CDR1 is SNHLY and CDR2 is FYNNEI. This CDR3 spans 12 amino acids. V gave up 5 bases and J gave up 2 bases, with 5 bases separating them. CDR3 DNA: TGTGCCAGCAGTTACGACACAGATACGCAGTATTTT. This encodes CASSYDTDTQYF.

The CDR3 bases are TGTGCCAGCAGCTCTCTAGCGGACTCCTACGAGCAGTACTTC. Translating it yields CASSSLADSYEQYF. The chain couples TRBV27 to TRBJ2-7; 7 nucleotides match TRBD2. The CDR3 totals 14 residues. The germline V gene has CDR1 MNHEY and CDR2 SMNVEV (reference sequence). J gave up 0 bases and V 6 bases, and 5 bases lay outside the gene matches.

The chain links TRBV6-5 to TRBJ2-7; the match to TRBD2 covers 13 bases. In germline, CDR1 is MNHEY, CDR2 SVGAGI. With V trimmed by 6 bases and J by 6 bases, 8 bases remained unmatched. The CDR3 spans 15 residues. CDR3 nucleotide sequence: TGTGCCAGCAGCCAACTAGCGGGAGGGTGGCTCGAGCAGTACTTC. Encoded protein: CASSQLAGGWLEQYF.

The V gene is TRBV19, the J gene TRBJ2-1; 10 positions match TRBD2. Trimming at V came to 5 bases and at J to 4 bases, leaving 5 bases not matched to a gene. Germline lookup yields CDR1 LNHDA and CDR2 SQIVND (reference sequence). The CDR3 loop spans 15 amino acids. The CDR3 is CASSPGTSVYNEQFF. The CDR3, as DNA: TGTGCCAGTAGTCCCGGGACTAGCGTGTACAATGAGCAGTTCTTC. The variable domain in full, completed from reference TRBV19 and TRBJ2-1, reads DGGITQSPKYLFRKEGQNVTLSCEQNLNHDAMYWYRQDPGQGLRLIYYSQIVNDFQKGDIAEGYSVSREKKESFPLTVTSAQKNPTAFYLCASSPGTSVYNEQFFGPGTRLTVL.

The chain links TRBV19 to TRBJ2-3; TRBD2 might be the D (6 bases). V lost 5 bases and J 0 bases, leaving 9 bases between the germline ends. The germline V gene encodes CDR1 LNHDA and CDR2 SQIVND (reference sequence). This CDR3 has 14 amino acids. Written as DNA, the CDR3 is TGTGCCAGTAGTGGCCGGGAGAGCACAGATACGCAGTATTTT. Amino acids: CASSGRESTDTQYF.

This clone appeared once. CDR3 protein: CASRLTDNTEAFF. CDR3 in DNA: TGCGCCAGCAGGCTCACGGATAACACTGAAGCTTTCTTT. The chain links TRBV5-1 to TRBJ1-1; no reliable D call. V was shortened by 5 bases and J by 2 bases, with 10 bases between the two germline ends. Germline assignment: CDR1 SGHRS and CDR2 YFSETQ. This CDR3 is built from 13 residues.

This clone was counted only a few times. The CDR3 DNA reads TGTGCCAGCAGTGAGGTAGCGGGAGGTCTCGAGCAGTACTTC. Translated: CASSEVAGGLEQYF. The chain has TRBV2 and TRBJ2-7, with TRBD2 matching 10 bases. The CDR3 sequence is 14 residues long. Germline V lookup: CDR1 SNHLY, CDR2 FYNNEI. After removal of 3 bases from V and 6 bases from J, the junction contained 5 bases not matched to a gene.

This chain uses TRBV7-9 with TRBJ2-7; D might be TRBD2 (6 bases). The CDR3 runs 18 residues. Germline V lookup: CDR1 SEHNR, CDR2 FQNEAQ (reference sequence). Trimming took off 5 bases at V and 4 bases at J, with 27 bases between the two ends. The CDR3: CASSPPVTGGLHAYEQYF. CDR3 DNA sequence: TGTGCCAGCAGCCCCCCCGTTACTGGAGGGCTCCACGCTTACGAGCAGTACTTC.

This clone was seen just once. The V and J genes are TRBV25-1 and TRBJ2-2; D is unclear. The ends were cut back, 3 bases at V and 7 bases at J, with 12 bases in the middle. The length of the CDR3 is 14 residues. Germline CDR1 and CDR2: MGHDK and SYGVNS. CDR3 sequence (DNA): TGTGCCAGCAGTGACTGGCTCCTCGGCGGGGAGCTGTTTTTT. Translated: CASSDWLLGGELFF.

The rearrangement joins TRBV5-4 to TRBJ2-2; tentatively, D is TRBD1 (6 bases). Trimming removed 4 bases at V and 8 bases at J, with 15 bases between. The CDR3 is 14 residues long. Germline CDR1 reads SGHNT; CDR2 reads YYREEE (reference sequence). Written as DNA, the CDR3 is TGTGCCAGCAGCGTCCAACAGGGTGCAGGGGAGCTGTTTTTT. As protein: CASSVQQGAGELFF.

The chain recombines TRBV21-1 with TRBJ2-1; whether TRBD1, the table's D call, matches the DNA was not checked. TRBV21-1 is labeled a pseudogene. The CDR3 length is 16 residues. CDR3 DNA sequence: TGTGCCAGCAGCAAAGAGAAAACAGGGGGCTACGATGAGCAGTTCTTC. Protein sequence: CASSKEKTGGYDEQFF.